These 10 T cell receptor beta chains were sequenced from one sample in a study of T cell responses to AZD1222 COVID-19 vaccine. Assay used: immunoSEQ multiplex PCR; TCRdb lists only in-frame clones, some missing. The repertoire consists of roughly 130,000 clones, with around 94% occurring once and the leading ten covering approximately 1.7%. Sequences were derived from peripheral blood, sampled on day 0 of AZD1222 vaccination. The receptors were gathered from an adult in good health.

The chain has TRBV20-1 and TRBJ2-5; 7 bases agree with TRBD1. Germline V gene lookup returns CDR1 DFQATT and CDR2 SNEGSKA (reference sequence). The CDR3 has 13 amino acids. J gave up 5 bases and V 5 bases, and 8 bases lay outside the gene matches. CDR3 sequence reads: CSARDRDGETQYF. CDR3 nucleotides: TGCAGTGCTCGTGACAGGGATGGGGAGACCCAGTACTTC.

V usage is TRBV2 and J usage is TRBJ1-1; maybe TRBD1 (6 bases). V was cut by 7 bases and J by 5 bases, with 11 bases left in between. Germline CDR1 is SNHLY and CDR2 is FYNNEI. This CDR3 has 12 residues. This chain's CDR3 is CASMQGRTEAFF. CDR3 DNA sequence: TGTGCCAGCATGCAGGGGAGGACTGAAGCTTTCTTT.

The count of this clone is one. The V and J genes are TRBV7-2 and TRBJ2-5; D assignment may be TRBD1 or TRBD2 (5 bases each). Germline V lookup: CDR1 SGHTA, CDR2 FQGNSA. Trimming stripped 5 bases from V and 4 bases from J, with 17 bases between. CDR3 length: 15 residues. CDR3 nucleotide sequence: TGTGCCAGCAGCGCGACCGGGGCCCCGGGAGAGACCCAGTACTTC. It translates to CASSATGAPGETQYF.

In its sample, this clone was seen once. CDR3 amino acids: CASTSGQVYGYTF. The CDR3 bases are TGTGCCAGCACCTCGGGGCAGGTATATGGCTACACCTTC. This chain connects TRBV12-3 or TRBV12-4 to TRBJ1-2, with D possibly TRBD1 on 5 matching bases. There are 13 residues in the CDR3. Trimming took 7 bases from V and 5 from J, leaving 14 bases between them.

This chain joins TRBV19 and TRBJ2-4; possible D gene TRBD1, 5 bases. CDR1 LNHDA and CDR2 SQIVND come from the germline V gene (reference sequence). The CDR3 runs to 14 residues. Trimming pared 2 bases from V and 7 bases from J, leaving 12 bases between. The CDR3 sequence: CASSIRGADNIQYF. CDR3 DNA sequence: TGTGCCAGTAGTATAAGGGGCGCAGATAACATTCAGTACTTC.

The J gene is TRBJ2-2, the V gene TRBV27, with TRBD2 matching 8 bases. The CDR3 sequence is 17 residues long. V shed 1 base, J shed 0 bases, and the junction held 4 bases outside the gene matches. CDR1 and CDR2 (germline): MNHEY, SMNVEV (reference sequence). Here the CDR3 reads CASSLWRGVTNTGELFF. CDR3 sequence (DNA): TGTGCCAGCAGTTTATGGCGGGGGGTAACGAACACCGGGGAGCTGTTTTTT.

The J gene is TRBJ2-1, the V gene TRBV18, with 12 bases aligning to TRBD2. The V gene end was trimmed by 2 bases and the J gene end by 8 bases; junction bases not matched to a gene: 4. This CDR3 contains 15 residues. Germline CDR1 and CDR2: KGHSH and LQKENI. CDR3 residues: CASSPRLAGEDEQFF. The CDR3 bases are TGTGCCAGCTCACCAAGACTAGCGGGAGAGGATGAGCAGTTCTTC.

The CDR3 region is CASSSTDSGTQYF. For the CDR3, the DNA is TGTGCCAGCAGCTCGACAGATTCGGGGACCCAGTACTTC. The J gene is TRBJ2-5, the V gene TRBV7-3, with D perhaps matching TRBD1 (5 bases). The CDR3 runs 13 residues. Deletions cut 4 bases from V and 7 bases from J, with 13 bases between. Germline assignment: CDR1 SGHTA and CDR2 FQGTGA.

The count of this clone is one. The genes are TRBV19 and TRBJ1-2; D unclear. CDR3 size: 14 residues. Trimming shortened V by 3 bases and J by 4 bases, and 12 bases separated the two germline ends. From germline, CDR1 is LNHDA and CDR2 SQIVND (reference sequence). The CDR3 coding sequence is TGTGCCAGTAGTATCCCGAATCCGGCCTATGGCTACACCTTC. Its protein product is CASSIPNPAYGYTF.

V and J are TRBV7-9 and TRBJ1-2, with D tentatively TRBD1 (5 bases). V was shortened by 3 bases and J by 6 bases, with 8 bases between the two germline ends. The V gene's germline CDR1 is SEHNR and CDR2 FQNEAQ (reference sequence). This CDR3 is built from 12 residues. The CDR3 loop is CASSFGTHGYTF. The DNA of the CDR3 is TGTGCCAGCAGCTTCGGGACTCATGGCTACACCTTC.